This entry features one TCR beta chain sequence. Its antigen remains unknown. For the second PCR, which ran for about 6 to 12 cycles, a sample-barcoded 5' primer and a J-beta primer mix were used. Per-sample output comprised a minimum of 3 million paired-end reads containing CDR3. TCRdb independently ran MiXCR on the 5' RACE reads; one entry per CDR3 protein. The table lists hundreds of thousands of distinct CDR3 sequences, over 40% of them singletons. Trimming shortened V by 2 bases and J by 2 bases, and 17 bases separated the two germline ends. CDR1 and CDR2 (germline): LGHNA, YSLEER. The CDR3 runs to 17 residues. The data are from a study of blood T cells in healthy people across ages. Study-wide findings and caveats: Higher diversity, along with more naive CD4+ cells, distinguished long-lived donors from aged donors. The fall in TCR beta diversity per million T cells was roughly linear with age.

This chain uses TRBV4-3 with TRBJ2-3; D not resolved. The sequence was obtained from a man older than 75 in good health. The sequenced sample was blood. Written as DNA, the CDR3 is TGCGCCAGCAGCCAAAAGAAGGGCAGCACCTTCACAGATACGCAGTATTTT. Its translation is CASSQKKGSTFTDTQYF.